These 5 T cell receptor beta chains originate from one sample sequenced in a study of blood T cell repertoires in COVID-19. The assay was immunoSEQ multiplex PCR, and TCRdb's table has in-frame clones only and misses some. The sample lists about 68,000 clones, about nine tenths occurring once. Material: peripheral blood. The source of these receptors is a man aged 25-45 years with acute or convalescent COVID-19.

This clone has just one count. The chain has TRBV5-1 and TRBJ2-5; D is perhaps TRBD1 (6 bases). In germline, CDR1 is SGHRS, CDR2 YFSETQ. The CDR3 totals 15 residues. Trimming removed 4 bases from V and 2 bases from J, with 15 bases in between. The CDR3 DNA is TGCGCCAGCAGCCCCAGGGGCGCCTCGCAAGAGACCCAGTACTTC. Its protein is CASSPRGASQETQYF.

The CDR3: CASSTGTAVGVHTEAFF. For the CDR3, the DNA is TGCGCCAGCAGCACCGGGACAGCAGTCGGGGTACACACTGAAGCTTTCTTT. The rearrangement uses TRBV5-1 and TRBJ1-1, with 7 bases that match TRBD1. Per germline, CDR1 SGHRS and CDR2 YFSETQ. CDR3 length: 17 residues. The J segment lost 3 bases and the V segment lost 4 bases, leaving 15 bases of the junction unmatched.

CDR3 DNA sequence: TGTGCCAGCAGTTTAGTGGGACAGGGCAACACCATATATTTT. Its translation: CASSLVGQGNTIYF. This chain joins TRBV28 and TRBJ1-3; TRBD1 matches at 9 bases. Germline CDR1 reads MDHEN; CDR2 reads SYDVKM. This CDR3 spans 14 amino acids. The trim removed 2 bases at V and 7 bases at J, leaving 3 bases unmatched.

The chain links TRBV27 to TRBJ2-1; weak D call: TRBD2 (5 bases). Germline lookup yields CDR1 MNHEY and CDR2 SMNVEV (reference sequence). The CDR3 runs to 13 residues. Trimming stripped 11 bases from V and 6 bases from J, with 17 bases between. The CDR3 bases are TGTGCCGCACTCCTATGGGCGGGCAATGAGCAGTTCTTC. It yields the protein CAALLWAGNEQFF.

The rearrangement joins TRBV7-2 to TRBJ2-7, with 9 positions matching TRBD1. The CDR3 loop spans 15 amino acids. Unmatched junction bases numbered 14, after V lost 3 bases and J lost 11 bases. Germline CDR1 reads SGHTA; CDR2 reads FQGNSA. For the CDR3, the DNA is TGTGCCAGCAGCTTTTCCGGGACAGGGTTTCCTTCCGAGTACTTC. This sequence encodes CASSFSGTGFPSEYF.